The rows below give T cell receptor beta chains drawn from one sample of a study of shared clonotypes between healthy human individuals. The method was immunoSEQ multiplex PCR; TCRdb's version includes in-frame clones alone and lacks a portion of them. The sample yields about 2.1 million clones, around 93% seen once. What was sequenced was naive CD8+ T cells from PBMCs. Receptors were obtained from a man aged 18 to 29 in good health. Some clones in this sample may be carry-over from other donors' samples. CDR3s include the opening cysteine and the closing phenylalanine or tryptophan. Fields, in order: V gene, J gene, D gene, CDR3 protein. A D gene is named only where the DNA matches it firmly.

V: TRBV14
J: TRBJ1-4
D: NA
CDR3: CASSLTQSGQVLCFEKLFF

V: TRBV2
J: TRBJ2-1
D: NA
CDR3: CASSDPSSYNEQFF

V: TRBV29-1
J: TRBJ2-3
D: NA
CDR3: CSVRDLPSTDTQYF

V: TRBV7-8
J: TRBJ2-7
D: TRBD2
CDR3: CASSLRGSGDEQYF

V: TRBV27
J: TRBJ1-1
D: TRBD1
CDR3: CASNPQTGFNTEAFF

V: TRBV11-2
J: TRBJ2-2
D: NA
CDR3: CASSLGVPGELFF

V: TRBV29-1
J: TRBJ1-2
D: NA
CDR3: CSVVPPDLFHGYTF

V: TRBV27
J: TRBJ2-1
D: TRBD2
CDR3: CASSTSGTYNEQFF

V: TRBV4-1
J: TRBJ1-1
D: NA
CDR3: CASSLTGAGPVNTEAFF

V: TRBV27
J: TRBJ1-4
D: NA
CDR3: CASSPRVLATNEKLFF

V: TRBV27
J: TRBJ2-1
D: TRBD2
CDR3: CASSWTSGFYEQFF

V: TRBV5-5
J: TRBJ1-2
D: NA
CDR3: CASSLAPKGYGYTF

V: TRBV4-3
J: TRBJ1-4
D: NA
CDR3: CASSQEGGQWNEKLFF

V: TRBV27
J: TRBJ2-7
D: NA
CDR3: CASSLSGRAYEQYF

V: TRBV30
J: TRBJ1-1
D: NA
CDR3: CAWSISGPRSRTEAFF

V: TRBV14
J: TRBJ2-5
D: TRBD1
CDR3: CASSAHYGQGEEEETQYF

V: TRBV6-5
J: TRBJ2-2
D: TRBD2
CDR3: CASSSSGTSVNGELFF

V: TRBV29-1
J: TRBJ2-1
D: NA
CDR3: CSVEDGSPISSYNEQFF

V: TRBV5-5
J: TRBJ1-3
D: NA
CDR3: CASSLQGLRDTIYF

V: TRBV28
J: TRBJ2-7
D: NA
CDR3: CASSYKKVAYEQYF

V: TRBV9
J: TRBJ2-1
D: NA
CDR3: CASSSNVDRYGNEQFF

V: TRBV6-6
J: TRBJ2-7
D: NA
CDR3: CASSSVPYEQYF

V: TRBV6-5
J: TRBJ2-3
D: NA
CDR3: CASSTIEGTDTQYF

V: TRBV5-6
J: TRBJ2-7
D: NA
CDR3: CASSQGGGRHEQYF

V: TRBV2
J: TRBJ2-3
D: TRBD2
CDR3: CASSGTYWTSGEEPLTDTQYF

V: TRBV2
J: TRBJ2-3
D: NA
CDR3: CASRQGWGTDTQYF

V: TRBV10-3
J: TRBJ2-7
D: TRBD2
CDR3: CAISEWRESGEQYF

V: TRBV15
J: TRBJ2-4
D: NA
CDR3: CATSRAGEVRQYF

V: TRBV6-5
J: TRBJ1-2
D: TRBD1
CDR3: CASSYSGTEYYGYTF

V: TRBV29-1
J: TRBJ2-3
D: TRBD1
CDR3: CSVGDRFTDTQYF

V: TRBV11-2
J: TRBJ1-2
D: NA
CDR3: CASSLGLGTNYGYTF

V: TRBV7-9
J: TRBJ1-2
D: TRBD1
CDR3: CASSAGQGVNYGYTF

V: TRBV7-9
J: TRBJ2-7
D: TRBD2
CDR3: CASSSPLAGGPGGEQYF

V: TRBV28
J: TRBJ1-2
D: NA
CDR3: CASSLDPRDGYTF

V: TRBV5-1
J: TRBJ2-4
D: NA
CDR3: CASSLWGGSGDIQYF

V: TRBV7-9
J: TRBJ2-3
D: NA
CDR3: CASSSRDLNPDTQYF

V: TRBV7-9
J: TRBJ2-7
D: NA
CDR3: CASSWGSSGYEQYF

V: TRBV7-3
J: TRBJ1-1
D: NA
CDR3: CASSIDEVDTEAFF

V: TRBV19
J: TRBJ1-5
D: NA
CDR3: CASSRAVSSNQPQHF

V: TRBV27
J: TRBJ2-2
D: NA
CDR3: CASSPSLNTGELFF

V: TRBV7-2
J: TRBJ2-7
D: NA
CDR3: CASTSSWPIYEQYF

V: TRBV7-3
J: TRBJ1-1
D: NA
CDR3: CASSLGDEAFF

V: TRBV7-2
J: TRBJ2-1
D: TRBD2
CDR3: CASSQRGAEQFF

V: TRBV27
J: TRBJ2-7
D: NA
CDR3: CASSLSVGGLSYEQYF

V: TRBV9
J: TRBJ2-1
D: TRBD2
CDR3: CASSGASGSYNEQFF

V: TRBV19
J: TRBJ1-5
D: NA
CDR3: CASSIGVLGWPQHF

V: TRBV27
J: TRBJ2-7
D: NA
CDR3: CASSSTPRDFEYYEQYF

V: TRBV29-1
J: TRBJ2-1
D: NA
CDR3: CSVRQQAYNEQFF

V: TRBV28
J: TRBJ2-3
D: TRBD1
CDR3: CASSLSRDRESTDTQYF

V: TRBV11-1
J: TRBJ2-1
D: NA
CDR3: CASSPQPPAKLDNEQFF

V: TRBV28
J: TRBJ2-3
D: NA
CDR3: CATTSFPDTQYF

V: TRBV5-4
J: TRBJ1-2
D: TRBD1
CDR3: CASSFQDREPLGYTF

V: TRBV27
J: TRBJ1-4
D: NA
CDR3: CASSLWSPRGEKLFF

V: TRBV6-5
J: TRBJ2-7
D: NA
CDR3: CASSYDGETYEQYF